Following are 24 T cell receptor beta chains from one sample sequenced in a study of T-cell reconstitution after alpha-beta-depleted transplantation in children. Using unique molecular identifiers, the investigators prepared the TCRbeta library. TCRdb fed the PCR reads into MiXCR, producing one record per CDR3 protein. This repertoire shows 75,000 to 100,000 distinct CDR3 sequences, approximately 9.2% found once; its top ten account for 6.9%. The sample here was PBMCs from the stem cell graft donor, taken from the stem cell graft. The receptors shown here come from a human donor who donated a stem cell graft to a child with congenital amegakaryocytic thrombocytopenia.

This clonotype was seen many times. V gene TRBV20-1 combines with J gene TRBJ1-3; D is unclear. Trimming shortened V by 1 base and J by 2 bases, and 15 bases separated the two germline ends. Germline V gene lookup returns CDR1 DFQATT and CDR2 SNEGSKA (reference sequence). The CDR3 totals 16 residues. CDR3 nucleotide sequence: TGCAGTGCTAGAGGAGAGGTAACGAGGGCTGGAAACACCATATATTTT. Residues: CSARGEVTRAGNTIYF.

This clonotype showed up many times. The V and J genes are TRBV6-5 and TRBJ2-7, with 8 positions matching TRBD2. CDR3 length equals 15 residues. Germline CDR1 is MNHEY and CDR2 is SVGAGI. Losses at the gene ends were 8 bases for V and 6 bases for J; bases not matched to a gene: 15. The CDR3 coding sequence is TGTGCCAGCCGATTCCTTAGCGGGATTCTCGGCGAGCAGTACTTC. Translation gives CASRFLSGILGEQYF.

This clonotype was seen repeatedly, ten times or more. The gene calls are TRBV29-1 and TRBJ2-1; TRBD2 matches 7 bases. Germline V gene lookup returns CDR1 SQVTM and CDR2 ANQGSEA. This CDR3 is built from 14 residues. The V and J ends lost 1 base and 8 bases, in that order; junction bases with no gene match: 8. In DNA, the CDR3 is TGCAGCGTTGAAGTGGGCGGGAGCGGTTATGAGCAGTTCTTC. This gives the protein CSVEVGGSGYEQFF.

Notes on this clonotype: A much larger clone is a single base away; this may be a read error. The chain couples TRBV3-1 to TRBJ1-1; no clear D gene. This CDR3 region has 11 residues. Germline V gene data show CDR1 as LGHDT and CDR2 as YNNKEL (reference sequence). CDR3 coding DNA: TGTGCCAGCAGCCAAGATACTGACGCTTTCTTT. This encodes CASSQDTDAFF.

This clonotype was counted many times. The chain carries TRBV4-3 and TRBJ2-1; the D gene is possibly TRBD2 (7 bases). Trimming cost V 4 bases and J 6 bases, with 19 bases left between them. The CDR3 is 16 amino acids. Looked up from germline, CDR1 is LGHNA and CDR2 is YSLEER. CDR3 bases: TGCGCCAGCAGCCTTGACGGGCGGGGGCCGGGCAATGAGCAGTTCTTC. It codes for CASSLDGRGPGNEQFF.

This clonotype was picked up many times. The CDR3 spells CSARQGAENTEAFF. DNA for the CDR3: TGCAGTGCTAGACAGGGGGCTGAGAACACTGAAGCTTTCTTT. The gene calls are TRBV20-1 and TRBJ1-1; 8 nucleotides agree with TRBD1. The CDR3 totals 14 residues. V lost 2 bases to trimming and J lost 1 base; unmatched junction nucleotides: 3. CDR1 and CDR2 (germline): DFQATT, SNEGSKA (reference sequence).

This clonotype was observed at least ten times. The CDR3 spells CASSPFWEGNEKLFF. CDR3 sequence (DNA): TGCGCCAGCAGCCCCTTTTGGGAAGGCAATGAAAAACTGTTTTTT. The V gene is TRBV4-1, the J gene TRBJ1-4; D gene uncertain. This CDR3 has 15 residues. Deletions cut 4 bases from V and 5 bases from J, with 14 bases between. Germline values: CDR1 MGHRA, CDR2 YSYEKL.

J is TRBJ2-2 and V is TRBV7-8; D possibly matches TRBD1 or TRBD2 (5 bases each). The CDR3 consists of 16 residues. Trimming shortened V by 10 bases and J by 0 bases, and 18 bases separated the two germline ends. CDR1 SGHVS and CDR2 FQNEAQ come from the germline V gene. The CDR3 loop reads CAMGPRVRSNTGELFF. The CDR3 DNA is TGTGCCATGGGACCCAGGGTCAGGTCGAACACCGGGGAGCTGTTTTTT.

The chain couples TRBV20-1 to TRBJ1-2; 7 bases agree with TRBD1. Germline assignment: CDR1 DFQATT and CDR2 SNEGSKA (reference sequence). CDR3 size: 19 residues. Trimming took 6 bases from V and 4 from J; bases not matched to a gene: 26. The CDR3 loop is CSACPFISGQIFKVYGYTF. CDR3 nucleotide sequence: TGCAGTGCCTGCCCGTTCATTTCGGGACAGATTTTCAAAGTCTATGGCTACACCTTC.

This clonotype was recorded many times. The V gene is TRBV5-1, the J gene TRBJ1-3; D is perhaps TRBD1 (5 bases). The V end lost 0 bases, the J end lost 0 bases, and 13 bases lay between the germline ends. CDR1 SGHRS and CDR2 YFSETQ come from the germline V gene. The CDR3 has 17 residues. CDR3 in DNA: TGCGCCAGCAGCTTGGCCCAGGGTTCGAGCTCTGGAAACACCATATATTTT. This sequence encodes CASSLAQGSSSGNTIYF.

This clonotype was detected ten times or more. The chain recombines TRBV5-1 with TRBJ1-2; 7 bases match TRBD1. V shed 0 bases, J shed 8 bases, and the junction held 10 bases outside the gene matches. Germline V gives CDR1 SGHRS, CDR2 YFSETQ. CDR3 length: 15 residues. The CDR3 sequence: CASSLAGDSPSGYTF. CDR3 nucleotide sequence: TGCGCCAGCAGCTTGGCGGGGGACAGTCCCAGCGGCTACACCTTC.

The sample holds many counts of this clonotype. V is TRBV9 and J is TRBJ2-5; D perhaps matches TRBD2 (7 bases). V was shortened by 2 bases and J by 4 bases, with 15 bases between the two germline ends. The CDR3 length is 15 residues. Per germline, CDR1 SGDLS and CDR2 YYNGEE. The CDR3 nucleotides read TGTGCCAGCAGCGTCCTGGGGGGGGGCGGAGAGACCCAGTACTTC. Translated, it gives CASSVLGGGGETQYF.

This clonotype was seen only a few times. A much larger clone differs from this one at a single base, so this may be a read error. The rearrangement joins TRBV7-8 to TRBJ2-4; unclear D gene. The germline V gene has CDR1 SGHVS and CDR2 FQNEAQ. This CDR3 is 13 amino acids long. Here the CDR3 reads CASSQFEANSQYF. The CDR3 bases are TGTGCCAGCAGCCAATTCGAGGCAAACAGTCAGTACTTC. The full variable domain, its missing parts supplied by reference TRBV7-8 and TRBJ2-4, is GAGVSQSPRYKVAKRGQDVALRCDPISGHVSLFWYQQALGQGPEFLTYFQNEAQLDKSGLPSDRFFAERPEGSVSTLKIQRTQQEDSAVYLCASSQFEANSQYFGAGTRLSVL.

This clonotype was detected many times. The rearrangement joins TRBV29-1 to TRBJ1-2, with D uncertain. This CDR3 comprises 11 residues. Germline CDR1 reads SQVTM; CDR2 reads ANQGSEA. V lost 4 bases, J lost 6 bases, and 9 bases lay in between. CDR3: CSVVVFDGYTF. In DNA, the CDR3 is TGCAGCGTTGTAGTGTTTGATGGCTACACCTTC.

This clonotype was detected ten times or more. V gene TRBV7-2 combines with J gene TRBJ2-3; tentative D call: TRBD1 (5 bases). Germline CDR1 reads SGHTA; CDR2 reads FQGNSA. V shed 2 bases and J shed 0 bases, with 6 bases lying between them. The CDR3 sequence is 14 residues long. The CDR3 here is CASSLRQSTDTQYF. CDR3 sequence (DNA): TGTGCCAGCAGCTTACGACAGAGCACAGATACGCAGTATTTT.

This chain joins TRBV28 and TRBJ2-1; the match to TRBD2 covers 11 bases. CDR1 and CDR2 (germline): MDHEN, SYDVKM. This CDR3 spans 17 amino acids. The J segment lost 4 bases and the V segment lost 3 bases, leaving 8 bases of the junction unmatched. The CDR3 here is CASSFPQLAGGYNEQFF. CDR3 nucleotide sequence: TGTGCCAGCAGTTTTCCCCAGTTAGCGGGAGGGTACAATGAGCAGTTCTTC.

The sample holds many counts of this clonotype. The genes are TRBV18 and TRBJ1-1; D not certain. CDR3 size: 16 residues. Germline lookup yields CDR1 KGHSH and CDR2 LQKENI. Trimming shortened V by 6 bases and J by 1 base, and 18 bases separated the two germline ends. The CDR3 sequence: CASSILARLQNTEAFF. DNA of the CDR3: TGTGCCAGCTCCATACTGGCCAGGCTACAGAACACTGAAGCTTTCTTT.

This clonotype was recorded at least ten times. The chain links TRBV28 to TRBJ2-2; possibly TRBD1 for D (7 bases). Trimming removed 7 bases from V and 5 bases from J, with 26 bases in between. CDR3 length: 18 amino acids. Germline V gene data show CDR1 as MDHEN and CDR2 as SYDVKM. The CDR3 loop is CASIPPFGGGGKTGELFF. The CDR3 DNA reads TGTGCCAGCATCCCACCGTTTGGAGGGGGCGGTAAAACCGGGGAGCTGTTTTTT. Full variable domain (rest looked up from reference TRBV28 and TRBJ2-2): DVKVTQSSRYLVKRTGEKVFLECVQDMDHENMFWYRQDPGLGLRLIYFSYDVKMKEKGDIPEGYSVSREKKERFSLILESASTNQTSMYLCASIPPFGGGGKTGELFFGEGSRLTVL.

Of note for this clonotype: One base away lies a much larger clone, so this may be a sequencing read error. The rearrangement joins TRBV7-2 to TRBJ1-4, with no clear D. Per the germline V gene, CDR1 is SGHTA and CDR2 is FQGNSA. The CDR3 has 13 residues. DNA for the CDR3: TGTGTCAGCAGCTTAGTGGCTAATGAAAAACTGTTTTTT. Translation: CVSSLVANEKLFF.

This clonotype was found many times. This sequence joins TRBV27 and TRBJ2-5; D unresolved. Germline CDR1 reads MNHEY; CDR2 reads SMNVEV (reference sequence). With 2 bases removed from V and 2 bases from J, the gap between germline ends came to 6 bases. The CDR3 is 13 amino acids. This CDR3 is CASSLQSQETQYF. In DNA form, the CDR3 reads TGTGCCAGCAGTTTACAATCTCAAGAGACCCAGTACTTC.

This clonotype was counted at least ten times. The rearrangement joins TRBV5-1 to TRBJ2-7, with 9 bases identical to TRBD1. From germline, CDR1 is SGHRS and CDR2 YFSETQ. With V trimmed by 3 bases and J by 6 bases, 4 bases remained unmatched. The CDR3 has 13 residues. CDR3: CASSWDRALEQYF. The CDR3 DNA sequence: TGCGCCAGCAGCTGGGACAGGGCTCTCGAGCAGTACTTC.

This clonotype has a count of ten or more. The chain uses TRBV20-1 and TRBJ2-1, with 9 bases that match TRBD2. After removal of 6 bases from V and 4 bases from J, the junction contained 7 bases not matched to a gene. CDR3 length equals 14 residues. Germline V gene lookup returns CDR1 DFQATT and CDR2 SNEGSKA (reference sequence). The CDR3 DNA is TGCAGTGCGGGTAGCGGGAGAGGATACAATGAGCAGTTCTTC. Protein: CSAGSGRGYNEQFF.

J is TRBJ2-2 and V is TRBV14, with TRBD2 as a possible D gene (5 bases). The length of the CDR3 is 13 residues. The germline V gene has CDR1 SGHDN and CDR2 FVKESK. The V and J ends lost 4 bases and 8 bases respectively, with 11 bases between them. CDR3 DNA: TGTGCCAGCAGCCTTAATTTAGCGGGGGAGCTGTTTTTT. This sequence encodes CASSLNLAGELFF.

This clonotype was observed many times. V and J are TRBV5-1 and TRBJ2-7; D is uncertain. CDR1 is SGHRS and CDR2 is YFSETQ in the germline V gene. V lost 0 bases and J lost 2, with 9 bases in between. The CDR3 spans 14 residues. The CDR3 region is CASSLESSPYEQYF. The CDR3 DNA sequence: TGCGCCAGCAGCTTGGAGTCAAGCCCCTACGAGCAGTACTTC.